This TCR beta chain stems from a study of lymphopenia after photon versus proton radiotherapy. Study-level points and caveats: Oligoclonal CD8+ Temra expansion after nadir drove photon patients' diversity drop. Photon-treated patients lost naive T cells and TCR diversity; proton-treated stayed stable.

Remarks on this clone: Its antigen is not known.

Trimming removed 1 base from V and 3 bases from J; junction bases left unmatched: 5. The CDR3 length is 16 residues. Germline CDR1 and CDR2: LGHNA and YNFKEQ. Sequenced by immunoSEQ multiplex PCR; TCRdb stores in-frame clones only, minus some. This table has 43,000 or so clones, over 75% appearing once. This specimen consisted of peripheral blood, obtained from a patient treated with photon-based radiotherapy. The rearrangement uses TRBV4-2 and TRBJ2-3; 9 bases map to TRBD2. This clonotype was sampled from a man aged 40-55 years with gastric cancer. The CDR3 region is CASSQGASGVTDTQYF. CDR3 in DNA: TGTGCCAGCAGCCAAGGGGCTAGCGGGGTGACAGATACGCAGTATTTT.